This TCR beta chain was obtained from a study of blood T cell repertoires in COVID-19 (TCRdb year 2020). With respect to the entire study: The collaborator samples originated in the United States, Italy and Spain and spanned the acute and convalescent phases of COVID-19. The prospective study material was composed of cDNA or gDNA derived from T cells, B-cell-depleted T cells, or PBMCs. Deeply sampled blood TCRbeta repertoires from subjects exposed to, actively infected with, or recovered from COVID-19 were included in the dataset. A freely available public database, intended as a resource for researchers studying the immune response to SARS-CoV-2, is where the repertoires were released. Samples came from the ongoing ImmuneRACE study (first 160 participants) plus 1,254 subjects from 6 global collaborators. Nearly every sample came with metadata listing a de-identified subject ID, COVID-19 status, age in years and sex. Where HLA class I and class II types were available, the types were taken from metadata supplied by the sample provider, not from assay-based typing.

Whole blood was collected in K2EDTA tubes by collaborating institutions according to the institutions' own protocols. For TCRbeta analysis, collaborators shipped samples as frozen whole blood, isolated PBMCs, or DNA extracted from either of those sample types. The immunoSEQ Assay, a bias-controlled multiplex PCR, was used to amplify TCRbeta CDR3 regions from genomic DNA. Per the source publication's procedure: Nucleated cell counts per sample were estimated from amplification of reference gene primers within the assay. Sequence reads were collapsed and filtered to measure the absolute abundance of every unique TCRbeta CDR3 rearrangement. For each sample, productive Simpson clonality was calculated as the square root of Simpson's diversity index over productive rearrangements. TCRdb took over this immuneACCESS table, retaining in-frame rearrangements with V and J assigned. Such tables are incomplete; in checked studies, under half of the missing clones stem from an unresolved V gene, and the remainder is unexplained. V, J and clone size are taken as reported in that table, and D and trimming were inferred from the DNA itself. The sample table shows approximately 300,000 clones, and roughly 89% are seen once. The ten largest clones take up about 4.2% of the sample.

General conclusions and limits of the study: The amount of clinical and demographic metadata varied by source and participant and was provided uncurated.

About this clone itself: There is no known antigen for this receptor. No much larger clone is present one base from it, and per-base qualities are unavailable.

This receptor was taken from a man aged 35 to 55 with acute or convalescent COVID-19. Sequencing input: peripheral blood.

The CDR3 protein is CASSKLNTEAFF. The DNA is TGTGCCAGCAGTAAACTTAACACTGAAGCTTTCTTT. The receptor chain draws on TRBV6-2 or TRBV6-3 and TRBJ1-1; the D gene lacks a confident call. The junction carries 6 bases between V and J, which are trimmed by 5 bases and 2 bases respectively. CDR1 and CDR2 (MNHEY, SVGEGT) derive from the germline V gene. The CDR3 runs 12 amino acids, cysteine and phenylalanine included. CDR3 DNA only is kept here, 36 bases in frame from base 1.